This T cell receptor (beta chain) was recovered during a study of shared clonotypes between healthy human individuals. The assay was immunoSEQ multiplex PCR, and TCRdb's table has in-frame clones only and misses some. The profile shows about a million clones, around 74% of them singletons. The V and J ends lost 6 bases and 4 bases respectively, with 18 bases between them. The CDR3 spans 15 residues. The germline V gene has CDR1 LNHDA and CDR2 SQIVND (reference sequence). This clone was observed once. J is TRBJ2-5 and V is TRBV19, with D possibly being TRBD1 or TRBD2 (5 bases each). Specimen: memory CD4+ T cells sorted from blood. Subset indicated: CD45RA-negative fraction. The clonotype comes from a young man in good health. In nucleotides, the CDR3 is TGTGCCAGTAGGTGGGACCACCGTCTAGCAGAGACCCAGTACTTC. As protein: CASRWDHRLAETQYF.